This TCR beta chain was recovered during a study of blood T cell repertoires in COVID-19. Looking at the study overall: Acute and convalescent COVID-19 specimens originated in the United States, Italy and Spain. Sources were T cells, B-cell-depleted T cells, or PBMCs; the material itself was cDNA or gDNA.

Germline-derived CDR1 and CDR2 are SQVTM and ANQGSEA. The CDR3 extends over 12 amino acids. V lost 7 bases to trimming and J lost 4 bases, with 13 bases between them. Per the original methods: Amplification of reference gene primers provided the estimated nucleated cell counts. This table comes from immunoSEQ multiplex PCR, and its TCRdb copy is limited to in-frame clones, with some not included. Clonal size and the V and J genes are those of that table, whereas D and trimming came from the DNA. This table holds about 76,000 clones, about 88% found once. The receptor comes from a human donor in a cohort sampled during active COVID-19. The chain carries TRBV29-1 and TRBJ1-2; D is undetermined. Sequencing was done on a sample of peripheral blood. This chain's CDR3 is CSARSGGYGYTF. In nucleotides, the CDR3 is TGCAGCGCCCGAAGCGGCGGCTATGGCTACACCTTC. Drawing the rest from reference TRBV29-1 and TRBJ1-2, the complete variable domain is SAVISQKPSRDICQRGTSLTIQCQVDSQVTMMFWYRQQPGQSLTLIATANQGSEATYESGFVIDKFPISRPNLTFSTLTVSNMSPEDSSIYLCSARSGGYGYTFGSGTRLTVV.